The T cell receptor (beta chain) described here comes from a study of CD8+ T cells in alopecia areata. Regarding the study as a whole: Relative to mice, TCR sharing across patients was less clear, a difference possibly HLA-related. Resident alphabeta T-cell populations of normal skin are likewise subject to sequencing in scalp samples.

TCR sequencing used cDNA made by reverse transcription of extracted RNA. Measured with immunoSEQ multiplex PCR; TCRdb has only the in-frame clones, and not every one. The sample shows 150,000 to 200,000 clones, 55% of them seen only once. Germline CDR1 and CDR2: SGDLS and YYNGEE. Trimming removed 4 bases from V and 5 bases from J, with 6 bases in between. The length of the CDR3 is 11 residues. Comment on this clone: Its antigen is still unknown.

The sequence derives from a human donor in good health. The chain is built from TRBV9 and TRBJ2-5; no firm D call. The sequenced sample was CD4+ T cells sorted from blood. CDR3 coding DNA: TGTGCCAGCAGCATAGGCGAGACCCAGTACTTC. Protein: CASSIGETQYF. Filled out from reference TRBV9 and TRBJ2-5, the complete variable domain reads DSGVTQTPKHLITATGQRVTLRCSPRSGDLSVYWYQQSLDQGLQFLIQYYNGEERAKGNILERFSAQQFPDLHSELNLSSLELGDSALYFCASSIGETQYFGPGTRLLVL.